This passage covers 8 T cell receptor beta chains from one sample sequenced in a study of cytomegalovirus exposure and HLA in healthy donors. The study ran its PCR with 60 Vbeta and 13 Jbeta primers. Only in-frame clones appear in the TCRdb table, and some are missing; sequencing was by immunoSEQ multiplex PCR. Its listing shows about 140,000 clones. Sequencing was performed on PBMCs. The receptors were sampled from a male donor in good health and CMV-seronegative.

The J gene is TRBJ2-7, the V gene TRBV5-8; D possibly corresponds to TRBD1 (7 bases). The CDR3 is 15 residues long. Trimming removed 4 bases from V and 5 bases from J, with 19 bases in between. Germline lookup yields CDR1 SGHTS and CDR2 YDEGEE. Here the CDR3 reads CASSLRWRGPNEQYF. In DNA, the CDR3 is TGTGCCAGCAGCCTCCGGTGGAGGGGGCCAAACGAGCAGTACTTC.

This rearrangement joins TRBV6-5 to TRBJ2-3; the match to TRBD1 covers 8 bases. CDR1 and CDR2 (germline): MNHEY, SVGAGI. The CDR3 contains 14 residues. The junction had 8 bases not matched to a gene; V was cut back by 8 bases and J by 4 bases. As DNA, the CDR3 is TGTGCCAGCCGCCGGGGACAGGCCTCAGATACGCAGTATTTT. It specifies CASRRGQASDTQYF.

The V call is TRBV9, the J call TRBJ1-1; D is perhaps TRBD1 (5 bases). Trimming took 4 bases from V and 0 from J, leaving 13 bases between them. There are 15 residues in the CDR3. CDR1 and CDR2 (germline): SGDLS, YYNGEE. CDR3 coding DNA: TGTGCCAGCAGCCCCATCGGGGGGATGAACACTGAAGCTTTCTTT. Amino acid sequence: CASSPIGGMNTEAFF.

V and J are TRBV15 and TRBJ2-4; 11 bases align to TRBD2. Losses at the gene ends were 0 bases for V and 1 base for J; bases not matched to a gene: 5. This CDR3 spans 18 amino acids. Germline CDR1 reads LNHNV; CDR2 reads YYDKDF (reference sequence). The CDR3 loop is CATSREGLAEWAKNIQYF. CDR3 sequence (DNA): TGTGCCACCAGCAGAGAGGGACTAGCGGAATGGGCCAAAAACATTCAGTACTTC.

The chain couples TRBV7-9 to TRBJ2-7, with D tentatively TRBD2 (6 bases). The CDR3 extends over 15 amino acids. From germline, CDR1 is SEHNR and CDR2 FQNEAQ (reference sequence). V was shortened by 5 bases and J by 0 bases, with 14 bases between the two germline ends. The chain's CDR3 is CASSTNAGTSYEQYF. Written as DNA, the CDR3 is TGTGCCAGCAGCACAAACGCGGGGACCTCCTACGAGCAGTACTTC.

CDR3 in DNA: TGTGCCAGCAGTTACGCAGGGCTTGATCAGCCCCAGCATTTT. It encodes CASSYAGLDQPQHF. The chain uses TRBV6-5 and TRBJ1-5, with D possibly matching TRBD1 (5 bases). V lost 2 bases and J 5 bases, leaving 10 bases between the germline ends. This CDR3 has 14 amino acids. The V gene's germline CDR1 is MNHEY and CDR2 SVGAGI.

The V call is TRBV5-1, the J call TRBJ2-5, with 7 bases identical to TRBD2. The V segment lost 2 bases and the J segment 1 base; nucleotides outside the gene matches: 2. The V gene's germline CDR1 is SGHRS and CDR2 YFSETQ. This CDR3 is 14 amino acids long. The CDR3 loop reads CASSFSSGQETQYF. The CDR3 region has the DNA TGCGCCAGCAGCTTCTCTAGCGGCCAAGAGACCCAGTACTTC.

The chain uses TRBV4-2 and TRBJ1-4, with 7 positions matching TRBD1. J was trimmed by 8 bases and V by 0 bases; bases with no gene match: 9. The CDR3 length is 16 residues. Per germline, CDR1 LGHNA and CDR2 YNFKEQ. The CDR3 sequence: CASSQERGQGQEKLFF. CDR3 DNA: TGTGCCAGCAGCCAAGAAAGGGGGCAGGGGCAGGAAAAACTGTTTTTT.